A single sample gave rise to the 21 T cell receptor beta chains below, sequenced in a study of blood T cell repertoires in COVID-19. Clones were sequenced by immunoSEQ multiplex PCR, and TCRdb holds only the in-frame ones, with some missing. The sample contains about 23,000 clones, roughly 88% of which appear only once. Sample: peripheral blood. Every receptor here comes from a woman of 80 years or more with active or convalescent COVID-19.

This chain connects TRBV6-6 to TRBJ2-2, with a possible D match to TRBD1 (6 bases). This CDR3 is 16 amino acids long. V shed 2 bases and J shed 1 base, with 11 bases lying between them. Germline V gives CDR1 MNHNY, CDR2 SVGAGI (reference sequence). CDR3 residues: CASSYRVQGNTGELFF. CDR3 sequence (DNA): TGTGCCAGCAGTTACCGGGTACAGGGGAACACCGGGGAGCTGTTTTTT.

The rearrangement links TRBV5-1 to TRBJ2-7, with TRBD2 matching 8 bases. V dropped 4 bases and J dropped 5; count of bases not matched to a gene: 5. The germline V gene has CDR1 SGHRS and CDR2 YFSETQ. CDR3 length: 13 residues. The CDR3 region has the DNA TGCGCCAGCAGCCAGGCGGGGGGCCACGAGCAGTACTTC. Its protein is CASSQAGGHEQYF.

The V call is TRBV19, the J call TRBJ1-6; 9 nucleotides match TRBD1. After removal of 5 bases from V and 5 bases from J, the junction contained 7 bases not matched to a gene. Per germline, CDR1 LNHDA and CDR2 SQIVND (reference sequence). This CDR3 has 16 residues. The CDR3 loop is CASSQDRGTNNSPLHF. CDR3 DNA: TGTGCCAGTAGTCAGGACAGGGGAACGAATAATTCACCCCTCCACTTT. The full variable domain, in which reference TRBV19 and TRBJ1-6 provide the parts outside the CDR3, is DGGITQSPKYLFRKEGQNVTLSCEQNLNHDAMYWYRQDPGQGLRLIYYSQIVNDFQKGDIAEGYSVSREKKESFPLTVTSAQKNPTAFYLCASSQDRGTNNSPLHFGNGTRLTVT.

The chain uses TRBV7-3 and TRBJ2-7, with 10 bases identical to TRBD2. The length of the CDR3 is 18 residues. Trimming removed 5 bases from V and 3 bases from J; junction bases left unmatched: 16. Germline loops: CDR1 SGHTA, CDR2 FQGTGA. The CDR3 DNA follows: TGTGCCAGCAGCGCATACACCTCGACTAGCGGGCAATTCTACGAGCAGTACTTC. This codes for CASSAYTSTSGQFYEQYF.

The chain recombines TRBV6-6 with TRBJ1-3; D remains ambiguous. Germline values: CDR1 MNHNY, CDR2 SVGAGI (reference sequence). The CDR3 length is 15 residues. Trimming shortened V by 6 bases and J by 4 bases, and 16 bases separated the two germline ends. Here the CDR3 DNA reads TGTGCCAGCAGCCACGTCCGGGGTCGGGGAAACACCATATATTTT. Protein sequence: CASSHVRGRGNTIYF.

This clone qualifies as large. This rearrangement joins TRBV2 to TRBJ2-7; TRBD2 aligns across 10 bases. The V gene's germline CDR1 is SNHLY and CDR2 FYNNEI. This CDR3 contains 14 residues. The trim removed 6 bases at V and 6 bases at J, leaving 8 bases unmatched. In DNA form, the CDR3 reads TGTGCCAGCAGCCTACTAGCGGGGAATATCGAGCAGTACTTC. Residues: CASSLLAGNIEQYF.

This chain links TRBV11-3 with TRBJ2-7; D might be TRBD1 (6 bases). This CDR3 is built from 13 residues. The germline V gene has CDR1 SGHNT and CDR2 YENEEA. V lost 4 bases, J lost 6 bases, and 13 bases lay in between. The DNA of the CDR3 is TGTGCCAGCAGCTCTCAACAGGGAGCCGAGCAGTACTTC. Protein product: CASSSQQGAEQYF.

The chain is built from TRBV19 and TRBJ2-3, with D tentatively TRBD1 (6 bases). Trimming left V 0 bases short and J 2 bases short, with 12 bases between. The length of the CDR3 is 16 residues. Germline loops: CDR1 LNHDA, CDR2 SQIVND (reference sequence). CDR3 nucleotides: TGTGCCAGTAGTATAGATGCAGGGGCCACCACAGATACGCAGTATTTT. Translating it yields CASSIDAGATTDTQYF.

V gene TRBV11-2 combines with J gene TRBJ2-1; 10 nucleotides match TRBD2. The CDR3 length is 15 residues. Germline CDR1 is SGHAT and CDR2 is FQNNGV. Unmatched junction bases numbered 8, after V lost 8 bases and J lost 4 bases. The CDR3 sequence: CASGLLAGRYNEQFF. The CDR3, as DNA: TGTGCCAGCGGGCTACTAGCGGGGAGATACAATGAGCAGTTCTTC.

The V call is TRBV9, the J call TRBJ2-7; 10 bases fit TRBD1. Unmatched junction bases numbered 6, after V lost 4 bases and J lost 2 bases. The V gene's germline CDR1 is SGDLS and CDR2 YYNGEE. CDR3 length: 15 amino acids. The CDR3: CASSPGTGATYEQYF. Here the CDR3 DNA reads TGTGCCAGCAGCCCTGGGACAGGGGCTACCTACGAGCAGTACTTC.

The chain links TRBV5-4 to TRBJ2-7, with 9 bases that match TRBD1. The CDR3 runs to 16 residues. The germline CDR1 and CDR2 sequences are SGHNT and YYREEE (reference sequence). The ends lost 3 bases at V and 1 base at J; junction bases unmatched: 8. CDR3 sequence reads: CASSYTGTGFSYEQYF. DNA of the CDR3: TGTGCCAGCAGCTACACCGGGACAGGGTTTTCCTACGAGCAGTACTTC.

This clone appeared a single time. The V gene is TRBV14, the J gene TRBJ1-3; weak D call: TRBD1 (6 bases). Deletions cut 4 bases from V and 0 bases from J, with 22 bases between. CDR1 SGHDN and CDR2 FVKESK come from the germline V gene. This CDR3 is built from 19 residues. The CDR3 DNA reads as TGTGCCAGCAGCCCTAGGGGGACGGCCTGGTGGTACTCTGGAAACACCATATATTTT. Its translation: CASSPRGTAWWYSGNTIYF.

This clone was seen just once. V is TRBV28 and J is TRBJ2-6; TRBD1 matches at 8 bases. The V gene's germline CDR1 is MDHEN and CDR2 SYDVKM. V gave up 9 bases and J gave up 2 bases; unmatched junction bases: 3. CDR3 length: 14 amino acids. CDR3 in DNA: TGTGCCAGTAAACAGGGGGCTGGGGCCAACGTCCTGACTTTC. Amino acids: CASKQGAGANVLTF.

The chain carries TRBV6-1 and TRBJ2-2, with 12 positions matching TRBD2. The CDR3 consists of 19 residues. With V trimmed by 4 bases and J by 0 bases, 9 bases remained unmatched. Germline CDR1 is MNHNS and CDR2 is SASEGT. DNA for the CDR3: TGTGCCAGCAGTGCACTAGCGGGGGGACAAGCTCCGAACACCGGGGAGCTGTTTTTT. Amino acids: CASSALAGGQAPNTGELFF.

This chain's CDR3 is CASSPLPFRQNTDTQYF. CDR3 in DNA: TGTGCCAGCAGCCCACTACCATTTCGACAGAACACAGATACGCAGTATTTT. This chain links TRBV28 with TRBJ2-3; tentatively, D is TRBD1 (5 bases). Germline V gene lookup returns CDR1 MDHEN and CDR2 SYDVKM. CDR3 size: 17 residues. V lost 6 bases and J 2 bases, leaving 21 bases between the germline ends.

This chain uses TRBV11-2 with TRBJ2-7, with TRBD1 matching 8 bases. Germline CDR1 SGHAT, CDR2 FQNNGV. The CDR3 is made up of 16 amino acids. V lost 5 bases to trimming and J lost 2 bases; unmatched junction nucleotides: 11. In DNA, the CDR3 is TGTGCCAGCAGCACCGTCAGGGGACAGGATACCTACGAGCAGTACTTC. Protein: CASSTVRGQDTYEQYF. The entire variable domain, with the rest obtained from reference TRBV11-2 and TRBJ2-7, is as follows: EAGVAQSPRYKIIEKRQSVAFWCNPISGHATLYWYQQILGQGPKLLIQFQNNGVVDDSQLPKDRFSAERLKGVDSTLKIQPAKLEDSAVYLCASSTVRGQDTYEQYFGPGTRLTVT.

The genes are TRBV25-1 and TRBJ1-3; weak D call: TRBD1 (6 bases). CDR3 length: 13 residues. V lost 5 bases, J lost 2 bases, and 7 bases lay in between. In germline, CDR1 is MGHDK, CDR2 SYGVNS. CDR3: CASSQGTGNTIYF. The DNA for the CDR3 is TGTGCCAGCAGTCAGGGGACTGGAAACACCATATATTTT.

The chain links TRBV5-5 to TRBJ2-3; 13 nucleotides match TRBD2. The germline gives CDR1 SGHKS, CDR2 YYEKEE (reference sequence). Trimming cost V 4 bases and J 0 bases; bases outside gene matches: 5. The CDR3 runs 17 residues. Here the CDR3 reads CASSLRLAGGSTDTQYF. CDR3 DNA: TGTGCCAGCAGCCTGAGACTAGCGGGGGGTAGCACAGATACGCAGTATTTT.

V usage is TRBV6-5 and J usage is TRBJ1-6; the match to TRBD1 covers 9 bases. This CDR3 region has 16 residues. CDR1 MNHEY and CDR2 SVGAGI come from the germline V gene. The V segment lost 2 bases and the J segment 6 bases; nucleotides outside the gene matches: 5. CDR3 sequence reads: CASSYTGTGTNSPLHF. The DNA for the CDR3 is TGTGCCAGCAGTTACACCGGGACAGGGACTAATTCACCCCTCCACTTT.

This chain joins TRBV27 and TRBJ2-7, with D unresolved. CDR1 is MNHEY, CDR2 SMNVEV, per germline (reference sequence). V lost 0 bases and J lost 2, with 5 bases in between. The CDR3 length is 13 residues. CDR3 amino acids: CASSLSSAYEQYF. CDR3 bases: TGTGCCAGCAGTTTATCCTCAGCCTACGAGCAGTACTTC.

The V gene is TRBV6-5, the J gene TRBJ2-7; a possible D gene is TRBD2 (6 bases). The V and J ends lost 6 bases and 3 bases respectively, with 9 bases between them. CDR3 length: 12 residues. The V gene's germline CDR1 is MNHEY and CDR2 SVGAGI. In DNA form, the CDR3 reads TGTGCCAGCAGGCCGGGACTCTACGAGCAGTACTTC. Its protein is CASRPGLYEQYF.